This T cell receptor beta chain was profiled in a study of T cell changes during pregnancy in multiple sclerosis. Profiled with immunoSEQ multiplex PCR; TCRdb holds only in-frame clones, not every one. In the table there are roughly 30,000 clones, roughly 87% of which are singletons. Germline CDR1 SGHRS, CDR2 YFSETQ. Trimming took 2 bases from V and 2 from J, leaving 8 bases between them. The CDR3 runs to 13 residues. This specimen consisted of CD8+ T cells from peripheral blood mononuclear cells, obtained in the first trimester of pregnancy. This chain joins TRBV5-1 and TRBJ2-7; D is possibly TRBD1 (5 bases). The clonotype comes from a female donor with multiple sclerosis, enrolled in a pregnancy study. CDR3 sequence (DNA): TGCGCCAGCAGCTTCCGACAGCCCTACGAGCAGTACTTC. Translated: CASSFRQPYEQYF.